The 32 T cell receptor beta chains reported below all come from one sample, sequenced in a study of T-cell memory formation after mild COVID-19. TCRdb ran MiXCR on the 5' RACE reads and lists one entry per CDR3 protein. The top ten clones hold roughly 9.1% of a sample with hundreds of thousands of distinct CDR3 sequences, 20% to 25% of them seen once. Sequencing was carried out using PBMCs or a T cell subset sorted from them (not recorded which). These receptor sequences come from an adult woman who had mild COVID-19 (a few samples of this study predate the infection). Cell type and time point are not known.

This clonotype was seen a few times. V gene TRBV7-9 combines with J gene TRBJ2-3, with TRBD2 identical over 7 bases. The J segment lost 4 bases and the V segment lost 5 bases, leaving 12 bases of the junction unmatched. The CDR3 is 16 residues long. The V gene's germline CDR1 is SEHNR and CDR2 FQNEAQ (reference sequence). CDR3 sequence (DNA): TGTGCCAGCAGCCAGATGACTAGCAGAATCTCAGATACGCAGTATTTT. Its protein is CASSQMTSRISDTQYF.

In its sample, this clonotype was seen a few times. The J gene is TRBJ1-4, the V gene TRBV25-1, with TRBD1 matching over 7 bases. Trimming at V came to 0 bases and at J to 0 bases, leaving 10 bases not matched to a gene. Germline lookup yields CDR1 MGHDK and CDR2 SYGVNS. The CDR3 consists of 19 residues. DNA for the CDR3: TGTGCCAGCAGTGAATACAGACAGGGCTACCCGCCAACTAATGAAAAACTGTTTTTT. This translates into CASSEYRQGYPPTNEKLFF.

The CDR3 protein is CASSQDNGVSNQPQHF. DNA for the CDR3: TGCGCCAGCAGCCAAGACAATGGCGTAAGCAATCAGCCCCAGCATTTT. This rearrangement joins TRBV4-3 to TRBJ1-5; no reliable D call. The CDR3 loop spans 16 amino acids. Germline-derived CDR1 and CDR2 are LGHNA and YSLEER. Between the trimmed V and J ends, which lost 0 bases and 1 base, there was a span of 10 bases.

This clonotype was found a few times. The V and J genes are TRBV27 and TRBJ2-1; TRBD2 matches 8 bases. J lost 2 bases, V lost 4 bases, and 7 bases had no gene match. This CDR3 has 16 amino acids. Germline CDR1 and CDR2: MNHEY and SMNVEV (reference sequence). The CDR3 sequence is CASSSAGVRTYNEQFF. DNA of the CDR3: TGTGCCAGCAGTTCAGCGGGAGTTCGCACCTACAATGAGCAGTTCTTC.

This clonotype has more than one count but fewer than ten. The rearrangement joins TRBV7-9 to TRBJ1-1; a possible D gene is TRBD1 (6 bases). Germline CDR1 reads SEHNR; CDR2 reads FQNEAQ (reference sequence). The CDR3 sequence is 22 residues long. Trimming cost V 5 bases and J 1 base, with 35 bases left between them. The CDR3, as DNA: TGTGCCAGCAGCAGCCTTCAACAGGGAGGGAGCGGGAGCACCAGCAGGAACACTGAAGCTTTCTTT. Translating gives CASSSLQQGGSGSTSRNTEAFF. The entire variable domain, with the rest obtained from reference TRBV7-9 and TRBJ1-1, is as follows: DTGVSQNPRHKITKRGQNVTFRCDPISEHNRLYWYRQTLGQGPEFLTYFQNEAQLEKSRLLSDRFSAERPKGSFSTLEIQRTEQGDSAMYLCASSSLQQGGSGSTSRNTEAFFGQGTRLTVV.

The chain recombines TRBV6-2 or TRBV6-3 with TRBJ1-1; a weak D match, TRBD1 (6 bases). The CDR3 sequence is 17 residues long. The germline V gene encodes CDR1 MNHEY and CDR2 SVGEGT. V shed 2 bases and J shed 4 bases, with 20 bases lying between them. The CDR3: CASSYPRSMEGGTEAFF. CDR3 nucleotides: TGTGCCAGCAGTTACCCCCGATCCATGGAGGGGGGCACTGAAGCTTTCTTT.

The sample holds a few counts of this clonotype. The chain combines TRBV5-5 with TRBJ2-5; D is possibly TRBD2 (6 bases). V lost 0 bases and J 1 base, leaving 10 bases between the germline ends. Germline V gene sequence: CDR1 SGHKS, CDR2 YYEKEE (reference sequence). The length of the CDR3 is 15 residues. CDR3 loop: CASSLVQGLQETQYF. CDR3 in DNA: TGTGCCAGCAGCTTGGTTCAGGGACTCCAAGAGACCCAGTACTTC.

The V call is TRBV9, the J call TRBJ2-7; D unresolved. Germline V gene data show CDR1 as SGDLS and CDR2 as YYNGEE. This CDR3 has 14 residues. V dropped 0 bases and J dropped 4 bases, with 11 bases sitting between them. CDR3 DNA sequence: TGTGCCAGCAGCGTAGCCGGGCCAGAATACGAGCAGTACTTC. Its protein is CASSVAGPEYEQYF.

The V gene is TRBV20-1, the J gene TRBJ1-2, with D unclear. The CDR3 is made up of 11 amino acids. V gave up 2 bases and J gave up 6 bases, with 7 bases separating them. CDR1 and CDR2 (germline): DFQATT, SNEGSKA (reference sequence). As DNA, the CDR3 is TGCAGTGCTAGAACCCTAGATGGCTACACCTTC. Translation gives CSARTLDGYTF.

The chain recombines TRBV5-1 with TRBJ2-1; the D is unclear. Deletions cut 2 bases from V and 5 bases from J, with 11 bases between. Germline CDR1 reads SGHRS; CDR2 reads YFSETQ. This CDR3 region has 14 residues. The CDR3 nucleotides are TGCGCCAGCAGCTTAAGCATACTCAACAATGAGCAGTTCTTC. Its protein is CASSLSILNNEQFF.

J is TRBJ2-1 and V is TRBV20-1, with TRBD2 matching over 7 bases. There are 13 residues in the CDR3. CDR1 and CDR2 (germline): DFQATT, SNEGSKA (reference sequence). V lost 5 bases to trimming and J lost 6 bases; unmatched junction nucleotides: 7. CDR3 region: CSAVLAGPNEQFF. CDR3 coding DNA: TGCAGTGCTGTCTTAGCGGGCCCCAATGAGCAGTTCTTC.

The chain employs TRBV27 and TRBJ2-2, with 8 bases fitting TRBD1. Per germline, CDR1 MNHEY and CDR2 SMNVEV (reference sequence). CDR3 length equals 16 residues. Trimming removed 2 bases from V and 7 bases from J; junction bases left unmatched: 9. Written as DNA, the CDR3 is TGTGCCAGCAGTTTACGTTCAGGGGGCTACCTCGGGGAGCTGTTTTTT. It yields the protein CASSLRSGGYLGELFF.

The gene calls are TRBV12-3 or TRBV12-4 and TRBJ2-4; TRBD1 is a possible D gene (6 bases). The CDR3 spans 15 residues. V shed 6 bases and J shed 4 bases, with 16 bases lying between them. For the CDR3, the DNA is TGTGCCAGCAGCCTTGGGACACCTTCTAAAAACATTCAGTACTTC. Its translation is CASSLGTPSKNIQYF.

This clonotype was seen a handful of times. The chain recombines TRBV6-5 with TRBJ1-2; no firm D call. V was trimmed by 2 bases and J by 4 bases, leaving 17 bases between them. The CDR3 sequence is 16 residues long. Germline CDR1 and CDR2: MNHEY and SVGAGI. The CDR3 spells CASSYGPPIEGYGYTF. CDR3 sequence (DNA): TGTGCCAGCAGTTACGGGCCCCCGATTGAGGGCTATGGCTACACCTTC.

The CDR3 reads CASSFGGAGSEAFF. The CDR3 nucleotides read TGTGCCAGCAGCTTCGGGGGTGCTGGTTCTGAAGCTTTCTTT. This rearrangement joins TRBV6-1 to TRBJ1-1; D may be TRBD1 (5 bases). Trimming stripped 6 bases from V and 6 bases from J, with 17 bases between. This CDR3 is built from 14 residues. Germline CDR1 and CDR2: MNHNS and SASEGT.

The CDR3 here is CATSDTDYLSYNEQFF. The CDR3 DNA follows: TGTGCCACCAGTGACACGGACTACCTCTCCTACAATGAGCAGTTCTTC. This rearrangement joins TRBV24-1 to TRBJ2-1; TRBD2 is a possible D gene (6 bases). Trimming removed 4 bases at V and 0 bases at J, with 12 bases between. Germline V lookup: CDR1 KGHDR, CDR2 SFDVKD. The CDR3 contains 16 residues.

This clonotype turned up a few times. The V call is TRBV3-1, the J call TRBJ1-2; D remains ambiguous. Trimming cost V 5 bases and J 4 bases, with 17 bases left between them. The CDR3 has 15 amino acids. Germline V gene data show CDR1 as LGHDT and CDR2 as YNNKEL (reference sequence). As DNA, the CDR3 is TGTGCCAGCAGCGCCCCCACACATGGGTCCTATGGCTACACCTTC. This sequence encodes CASSAPTHGSYGYTF.

J is TRBJ2-1 and V is TRBV27; D possibly corresponds to TRBD1 (5 bases). Per the germline V gene, CDR1 is MNHEY and CDR2 is SMNVEV (reference sequence). V was trimmed by 3 bases and J by 5 bases, leaving 14 bases between them. The CDR3 is 15 amino acids. Written as DNA, the CDR3 is TGTGCCAGCAGTTTCGGACAACAGGTTAACAATGAGCAGTTCTTC. It translates to CASSFGQQVNNEQFF.

V usage is TRBV6-2 or TRBV6-3 and J usage is TRBJ1-5, with D unresolved. Trimming cost V 0 bases and J 0 bases, with 15 bases left between them. CDR1 is MNHEY, CDR2 SVGEGT, per germline. The CDR3 is made up of 18 amino acids. CDR3 nucleotide sequence: TGTGCCAGCAGTTACTCGCGTGCGGACGGAGTTAGCAATCAGCCCCAGCATTTT. Amino acids: CASSYSRADGVSNQPQHF.

The chain employs TRBV5-1 and TRBJ2-3, with TRBD2 matching 10 bases. V trimming: 1 base; J trimming: 4 bases; junction bases outside the gene matches: 3. CDR1 is SGHRS, CDR2 YFSETQ, per germline. The CDR3 extends over 15 amino acids. The CDR3 sequence is CASSLQRGGSDTQYF. The CDR3 DNA is TGCGCCAGCAGCTTGCAGCGGGGGGGCTCAGATACGCAGTATTTT.

This CDR3 is CASSPSGSPNEQFF. The CDR3 nucleotides are TGTGCCAGCAGTCCTAGCGGGAGTCCCAATGAGCAGTTCTTC. The V call is TRBV28, the J call TRBJ2-1; 10 bases match TRBD2. CDR1 and CDR2 (germline): MDHEN, SYDVKM. Trimming at V came to 5 bases and at J to 6 bases, leaving 4 bases not matched to a gene. The CDR3 is 14 amino acids. The full variable domain, rest sourced from reference TRBV28 and TRBJ2-1, is DVKVTQSSRYLVKRTGEKVFLECVQDMDHENMFWYRQDPGLGLRLIYFSYDVKMKEKGDIPEGYSVSREKKERFSLILESASTNQTSMYLCASSPSGSPNEQFFGPGTRLTVL.

The V and J genes are TRBV20-1 and TRBJ1-6; D might be TRBD1 (5 bases). There are 11 residues in the CDR3. Germline CDR1 and CDR2: DFQATT and SNEGSKA (reference sequence). The ends were cut back, 1 base at V and 14 bases at J, with 9 bases in the middle. DNA of the CDR3: TGCAGTGCTAGAGCTACAGGATCCCTCCACTTT. Translated: CSARATGSLHF.

J is TRBJ2-1 and V is TRBV12-3 or TRBV12-4; 7 positions match TRBD1. The junction had 6 bases not matched to a gene; V was cut back by 3 bases and J by 10 bases. The CDR3 runs to 13 residues. This chain's CDR3 is CASSFTGVGEQFF. CDR3 nucleotide sequence: TGTGCCAGCAGTTTCACAGGGGTGGGGGAGCAGTTCTTC.

The chain combines TRBV18 with TRBJ1-1; 9 bases are shared with TRBD1. CDR3 size: 15 residues. CDR1 KGHSH and CDR2 LQKENI come from the germline V gene. V was pared by 3 bases and J by 6 bases, with 8 bases of the junction left unmatched. The CDR3 region is CASSPPDRGGAEAFF. The CDR3 nucleotides read TGTGCCAGCTCACCCCCGGACAGGGGAGGCGCTGAAGCTTTCTTT.

A few counts support this clonotype. V usage is TRBV14 and J usage is TRBJ1-3; no firm D call. V dropped 1 base and J dropped 2 bases, with 6 bases sitting between them. The length of the CDR3 is 14 residues. Germline V gene data show CDR1 as SGHDN and CDR2 as FVKESK. The CDR3 DNA sequence: TGTGCCAGCAGCCAAGTAATCCCTGGAAACACCATATATTTT. Translation gives CASSQVIPGNTIYF.

The chain employs TRBV5-1 and TRBJ2-7; TRBD1 aligns across 12 bases. CDR1 is SGHRS, CDR2 YFSETQ, per germline. This CDR3 is 15 amino acids long. J lost 2 bases, V lost 4 bases, and 4 bases had no gene match. The CDR3 sequence is CASSGGTGGTYEQYF. CDR3 DNA sequence: TGCGCCAGCAGCGGCGGGACAGGGGGCACCTACGAGCAGTACTTC. Variable domain in full (rest from reference TRBV5-1 and TRBJ2-7): KAGVTQTPRYLIKTRGQQVTLSCSPISGHRSVSWYQQTPGQGLQFLFEYFSETQRNKGNFPGRFSGRQFSNSRSEMNVSTLELGDSALYLCASSGGTGGTYEQYFGPGTRLTVT.

This chain links TRBV9 with TRBJ2-1, with no clear D. Germline V gives CDR1 SGDLS, CDR2 YYNGEE. The CDR3 consists of 13 residues. V shed 2 bases and J shed 7 bases, with 10 bases lying between them. The CDR3 loop reads CASSVALLNEQFF. CDR3 sequence (DNA): TGTGCCAGCAGCGTGGCACTCCTAAATGAGCAGTTCTTC.

The rearrangement links TRBV19 to TRBJ2-3; 8 bases are a match to TRBD1. The germline CDR1 and CDR2 sequences are LNHDA and SQIVND (reference sequence). Trimming cost V 7 bases and J 7 bases; bases outside gene matches: 7. The CDR3 loop spans 13 amino acids. The CDR3 spells CASTDRAANTQYF. In nucleotides, the CDR3 is TGTGCCAGTACGGACAGGGCCGCAAATACGCAGTATTTT.

This clonotype was observed a handful of times. The CDR3, as DNA: TGTGCCAGCAGTGTTTACGGGGAGCGCTACGAGCAGTACTTC. Residues: CASSVYGERYEQYF. The chain has TRBV2 and TRBJ2-7; tentatively, D is TRBD2 (5 bases). The CDR3 consists of 14 residues. Trimming removed 4 bases at V and 3 bases at J, with 13 bases between. The germline V gene has CDR1 SNHLY and CDR2 FYNNEI.

The J gene is TRBJ1-5, the V gene TRBV2; D unresolved. Trimming took 1 base from V and 3 from J, leaving 10 bases between them. The CDR3 is 15 residues long. Germline CDR1 SNHLY, CDR2 FYNNEI. DNA of the CDR3: TGTGCCAGCAGTGAAGACGGGGTTTCCAATCAGCCCCAGCATTTT. Translating gives CASSEDGVSNQPQHF.

V usage is TRBV7-2 and J usage is TRBJ1-1; D is unclear. Germline-derived CDR1 and CDR2 are SGHTA and FQGNSA. The CDR3 consists of 17 residues. With 3 bases removed from V and 3 bases from J, the gap between germline ends came to 20 bases. The CDR3 here is CASSFDVPSMRDTEAFF. As DNA, the CDR3 is TGTGCCAGCAGCTTTGACGTCCCGTCCATGAGGGACACTGAAGCTTTCTTT.

This clonotype was picked up a small number of times. The junction departs from the called germline gene at one end, perhaps through a read error. The chain combines TRBV7-2 with TRBJ1-2; 11 bases match TRBD1. Looked up from germline, CDR1 is SGHTA and CDR2 is FQGNSA. CDR3 length: 12 amino acids. The CDR3 DNA follows: TGTGCCAGCAGCCCACGGACAGGGGGCTTCACCTTC. Translated, it gives CASSPRTGGFTF.